This T cell receptor beta chain stems from a study of cytomegalovirus exposure and HLA in healthy donors. Broader study findings: Presence/absence analyses rested on an assumption that sequencing depth was roughly uniform across donors.

The germline gives CDR1 MGHRA, CDR2 YSYEKL. The CDR3 contains 15 residues. The V end lost 1 base, the J end lost 0 bases, and 9 bases lay between the germline ends. In its sample, this clone was seen a few times. Antigen specificity is unknown. The primer mix had 60 Vbeta and 13 Jbeta primers. Measured with immunoSEQ multiplex PCR; TCRdb has only the in-frame clones, and not every one. The sample lists about 140,000 clones; around 75% were seen once. Sample: PBMCs. This sequence was found in a man between 35 and 55 years old in good health and CMV-seronegative. This rearrangement joins TRBV4-1 to TRBJ2-5; D uncertain. CDR3 sequence: CASSQGVRYQETQYF. The CDR3 DNA reads as TGCGCCAGCAGCCAAGGAGTGCGGTACCAAGAGACCCAGTACTTC.